A selection of T cell receptor beta chains follows, all from one sample in a study of pediatric ulcerative colitis. Using immunoSEQ multiplex PCR, the repertoire was profiled, and TCRdb retains in-frame clones only, with some absent. The profile shows 55,000 to 65,000 clones, around four fifths of them singletons. Sample: blood. The receptors derive from a boy younger than 18 with moderate ulcerative colitis. Each CDR3 is given with its conserved first and last residue. Each record gives: J gene, D gene, clone size, V gene, CDR3 protein, CDR3 DNA. A D gene is named only where the DNA matches it firmly. Clone sizes are given selectively: once, few, many, or a class where the clone is expanded.

J: TRBJ1-1
D: -
size: few
V: TRBV30
CDR3: CAWSRTVNTEAFF
DNA: TGTGCCTGGAGTCGGACAGTCAACACTGAAGCTTTCTTT

J: TRBJ2-7
D: -
size: -
V: TRBV18
CDR3: CASSQSKPDEQYF
DNA: TGTGCCAGCTCTCAGTCAAAACCGGACGAGCAGTACTTC

J: TRBJ1-1
D: TRBD1
size: -
V: TRBV5-1
CDR3: CASSWDRDTEAFF
DNA: TGCGCCAGCAGCTGGGACAGGGACACTGAAGCTTTCTTT

J: TRBJ1-3
D: -
size: -
V: TRBV9
CDR3: CASSVEGFSGNTIYF
DNA: TGTGCCAGCAGCGTAGAAGGATTCTCTGGAAACACCATATATTTT

J: TRBJ2-1
D: TRBD2
size: -
V: TRBV5-8
CDR3: CASSFFLAGAIGNEQFF
DNA: TGTGCCAGCAGCTTTTTTCTAGCGGGGGCCATTGGTAATGAGCAGTTCTTC

J: TRBJ2-2
D: -
size: -
V: TRBV9
CDR3: CASSVEGANTGELFF
DNA: TGTGCCAGCAGCGTAGAAGGTGCGAACACCGGGGAGCTGTTTTTT

J: TRBJ1-5
D: -
size: few
V: TRBV12-5
CDR3: CASGFTRIDGNSNQPQHF
DNA: TGTGCTAGTGGTTTCACCCGAATCGACGGCAATAGCAATCAGCCCCAGCATTTT

J: TRBJ1-1
D: -
size: -
V: TRBV6-5
CDR3: CASSRRGGRVKAFF
DNA: TGTGCCAGCAGCCGCCGCGGTGGCAGGGTAAAGGCTTTCTTT

J: TRBJ2-7
D: TRBD1
size: -
V: TRBV11-2
CDR3: CASSFSGTGGFYEQYF
DNA: TGTGCCAGCAGCTTCTCCGGGACAGGGGGCTTCTACGAGCAGTACTTC

J: TRBJ1-2
D: TRBD1
size: -
V: TRBV6-5
CDR3: CAALGDRGPGGYTF
DNA: TGTGCCGCCCTCGGGGACAGGGGGCCTGGAGGCTACACCTTC

J: TRBJ2-7
D: -
size: -
V: TRBV7-9
CDR3: CASSLGQGIYEQYF
DNA: TGTGCCAGCAGCTTAGGGCAGGGGATTTACGAGCAGTACTTC

J: TRBJ1-2
D: TRBD1
size: -
V: TRBV4-1
CDR3: CASSPPVPTGQGPYGYTF
DNA: TGCGCCAGCAGCCCGCCCGTACCTACCGGACAGGGACCTTATGGCTACACCTTC

J: TRBJ1-1
D: -
size: -
V: TRBV14
CDR3: CASSQPRFPTEAFF
DNA: TGTGCCAGCAGCCAACCACGGTTTCCCACTGAAGCTTTCTTT

J: TRBJ1-3
D: TRBD1
size: -
V: TRBV4-1
CDR3: CASSPTDRETGNTIYF
DNA: TGCGCCAGCAGCCCAACGGACAGGGAAACCGGAAACACCATATATTTT

J: TRBJ1-5
D: -
size: -
V: TRBV18
CDR3: CASSLIQGINQPQHF
DNA: TGTGCCAGCTCACTGATACAGGGAATCAATCAGCCCCAGCATTTT

J: TRBJ2-2
D: -
size: -
V: TRBV7-2
CDR3: CASSLTVNTGELFF
DNA: TGTGCCAGCAGCCTAACAGTGAACACCGGGGAGCTGTTTTTT

J: TRBJ2-2
D: TRBD2
size: -
V: TRBV14
CDR3: CASSQVRGAGELFF
DNA: TGTGCCAGCAGCCAAGTTCGGGGGGCCGGGGAGCTGTTTTTT

J: TRBJ1-4
D: TRBD1
size: -
V: TRBV5-1
CDR3: CASSLGIRGRVEKLFF
DNA: TGCGCCAGCAGCTTGGGAATAAGGGGGCGGGTTGAAAAACTGTTTTTT

J: TRBJ1-1
D: -
size: few
V: TRBV6-1
CDR3: CASRAGNTEAFF
DNA: TGTGCCAGCAGGGCAGGTAACACTGAAGCTTTCTTT

J: TRBJ1-4
D: TRBD1
size: -
V: TRBV6-6
CDR3: CASSYRGQRNEKLFF
DNA: TGTGCCAGCAGTTACAGGGGGCAAAGGAATGAAAAACTGTTTTTT

J: TRBJ2-1
D: TRBD1
size: -
V: TRBV25-1
CDR3: CASSQLENRGPSNEQFF
DNA: TGTGCCAGCAGTCAACTCGAGAACAGGGGGCCCAGTAATGAGCAGTTCTTC

J: TRBJ2-5
D: -
size: -
V: TRBV29-1
CDR3: CSVERMGTYQETQYF
DNA: TGCAGCGTTGAAAGGATGGGGACTTACCAAGAGACCCAGTACTTC

J: TRBJ2-7
D: TRBD1
size: -
V: TRBV5-1
CDR3: CASSAPGQGPHEQYF
DNA: TGCGCCAGCAGCGCGCCGGGACAGGGGCCCCACGAGCAGTACTTC

J: TRBJ2-1
D: TRBD2
size: -
V: TRBV13
CDR3: CASSLVLAGGPSRNEQFF
DNA: TGTGCCAGCAGCTTAGTTCTAGCGGGGGGGCCAAGTCGCAATGAGCAGTTCTTC

J: TRBJ2-1
D: -
size: -
V: TRBV7-2
CDR3: CASSLGAQAYNEQFF
DNA: TGTGCCAGCAGCTTAGGTGCTCAGGCATACAATGAGCAGTTCTTC

J: TRBJ1-2
D: -
size: -
V: TRBV27
CDR3: CASSFSDANYGYTF
DNA: TGTGCCAGCAGTTTTTCCGACGCTAACTATGGCTACACCTTC

J: TRBJ2-1
D: TRBD2
size: -
V: TRBV30
CDR3: CAWTPGTRGNEQFF
DNA: TGTGCCTGGACCCCCGGGACTAGGGGCAATGAGCAGTTCTTC

J: TRBJ2-4
D: -
size: -
V: TRBV7-2
CDR3: CASRRLAKNIQYF
DNA: TGTGCCAGCAGGCGGCTAGCCAAAAACATTCAGTACTTC

J: TRBJ2-4
D: -
size: -
V: TRBV27
CDR3: CASSPSPGAKNIQYF
DNA: TGTGCCAGCAGCCCCTCACCGGGTGCCAAAAACATTCAGTACTTC

J: TRBJ1-2
D: -
size: -
V: TRBV6-1
CDR3: CASSERGVSQALGYTF
DNA: TGTGCCAGCAGTGAAAGGGGGGTCTCCCAGGCCCTTGGCTACACCTTC

J: TRBJ1-5
D: -
size: -
V: TRBV19
CDR3: CASSIVTELNQPQHF
DNA: TGTGCCAGTAGTATCGTGACAGAACTCAATCAGCCCCAGCATTTT

J: TRBJ1-5
D: -
size: few
V: TRBV4-1
CDR3: CASSQVRAQPQHF
DNA: TGCGCCAGCAGCCAAGTAAGGGCTCAGCCCCAGCATTTT

J: TRBJ1-2
D: -
size: -
V: TRBV10-2
CDR3: CASRSLGDNYGYTF
DNA: TGCGCCAGCAGGAGCCTGGGGGACAACTATGGCTACACCTTC

J: TRBJ2-1
D: TRBD2
size: -
V: TRBV9
CDR3: CASSVGGGWLAGGDEQFF
DNA: TGTGCCAGCAGCGTAGGTGGGGGGTGGCTAGCGGGAGGTGATGAGCAGTTCTTC

J: TRBJ1-1
D: -
size: -
V: TRBV18
CDR3: CASSPQSTNTEAFF
DNA: TGTGCCAGCTCACCACAGTCGACGAACACTGAAGCTTTCTTT

J: TRBJ2-1
D: TRBD2
size: -
V: TRBV4-3
CDR3: CASSQDSGRDNEQFF
DNA: TGCGCCAGCAGCCAAGATAGCGGGAGAGACAATGAGCAGTTCTTC

J: TRBJ1-2
D: -
size: -
V: TRBV4-1
CDR3: CASSPAGTNYGYTF
DNA: TGCGCCAGCAGCCCCGCTGGGACTAACTATGGCTACACCTTC

J: TRBJ1-4
D: TRBD1
size: -
V: TRBV9
CDR3: CASSVAMGQGNEKLFF
DNA: TGTGCCAGCAGCGTAGCTATGGGACAGGGCAATGAAAAACTGTTTTTT

J: TRBJ2-1
D: TRBD1
size: -
V: TRBV30
CDR3: CASTGQASYNEQFF
DNA: TGTGCCTCTACGGGACAGGCCTCCTACAATGAGCAGTTCTTC

J: TRBJ2-5
D: TRBD1
size: -
V: TRBV7-9
CDR3: CASSHSRGLETQYF
DNA: TGTGCCAGCAGCCACAGCAGGGGGCTGGAGACCCAGTACTTC

J: TRBJ2-6
D: TRBD1
size: -
V: TRBV4-1
CDR3: CASSQPRDRGISGANVLTF
DNA: TGCGCCAGCAGCCAACCTAGGGACAGGGGAATCTCTGGGGCCAACGTCCTGACTTTC

J: TRBJ2-7
D: TRBD1
size: -
V: TRBV5-4
CDR3: CASSWPGQGLYEQYF
DNA: TGTGCCAGCAGCTGGCCAGGACAGGGGCTTTACGAGCAGTACTTC

J: TRBJ2-2
D: -
size: once
V: TRBV5-4
CDR3: CASSLELTGPRAGELFF
DNA: TGTGCCAGCAGCTTGGAGCTGACAGGTCCTCGCGCCGGGGAGCTGTTTTTT

J: TRBJ1-2
D: TRBD1
size: -
V: TRBV7-8
CDR3: CASEGARGYGYTF
DNA: TGTGCCAGCGAGGGGGCGCGAGGCTATGGCTACACCTTC

J: TRBJ2-2
D: -
size: -
V: TRBV4-1
CDR3: CASSQGPGGITGELFF
DNA: TGCGCCAGCAGCCAAGGTCCCGGGGGAATCACCGGGGAGCTGTTTTTT

J: TRBJ1-2
D: -
size: -
V: TRBV6-5
CDR3: CASSYSIDRMGYTF
DNA: TGTGCCAGCAGTTACTCGATCGACAGGATGGGCTACACCTTC

J: TRBJ2-1
D: -
size: -
V: TRBV9
CDR3: CASSVALTGAWDEQFF
DNA: TGTGCCAGCAGCGTAGCCCTAACGGGAGCTTGGGATGAGCAGTTCTTC

J: TRBJ2-5
D: -
size: -
V: TRBV5-5
CDR3: CASSFLPTQGVEETQYF
DNA: TGTGCCAGCAGCTTTTTACCTACACAGGGCGTTGAAGAGACCCAGTACTTC